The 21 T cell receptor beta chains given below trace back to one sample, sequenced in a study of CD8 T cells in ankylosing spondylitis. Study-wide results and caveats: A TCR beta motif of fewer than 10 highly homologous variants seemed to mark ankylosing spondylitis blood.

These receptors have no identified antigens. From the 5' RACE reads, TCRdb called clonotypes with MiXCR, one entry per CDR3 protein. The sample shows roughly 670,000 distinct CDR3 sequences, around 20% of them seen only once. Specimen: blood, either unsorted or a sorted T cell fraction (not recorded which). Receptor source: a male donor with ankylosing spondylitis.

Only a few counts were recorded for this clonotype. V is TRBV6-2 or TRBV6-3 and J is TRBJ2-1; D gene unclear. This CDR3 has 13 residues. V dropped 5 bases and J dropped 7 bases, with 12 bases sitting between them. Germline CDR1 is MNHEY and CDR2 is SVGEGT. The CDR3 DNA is TGTGCCAGCAGTATCGGTTGGCTTAATGAGCAGTTCTTC. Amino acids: CASSIGWLNEQFF.

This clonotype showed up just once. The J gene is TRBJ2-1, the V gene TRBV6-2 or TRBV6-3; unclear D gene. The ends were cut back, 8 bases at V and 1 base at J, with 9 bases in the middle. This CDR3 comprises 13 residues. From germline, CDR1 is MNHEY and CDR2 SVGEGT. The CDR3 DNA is TGTGCCAGCGGCCAGGATTCCTACAATGAGCAGTTCTTC. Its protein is CASGQDSYNEQFF.

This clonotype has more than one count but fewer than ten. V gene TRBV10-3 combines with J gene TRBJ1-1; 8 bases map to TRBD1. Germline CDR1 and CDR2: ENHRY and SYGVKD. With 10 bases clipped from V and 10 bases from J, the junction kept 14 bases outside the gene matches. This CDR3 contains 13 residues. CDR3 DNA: TGTGCCACCGCGACCGGACAGGGTAGTTTAGCTTTCTTT. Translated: CATATGQGSLAFF.

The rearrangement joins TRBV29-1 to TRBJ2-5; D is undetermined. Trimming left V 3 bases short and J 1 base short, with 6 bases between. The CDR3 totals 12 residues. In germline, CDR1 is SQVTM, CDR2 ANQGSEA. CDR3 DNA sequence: TGCAGCGTTGACCCAGCCCAAGAGACCCAGTACTTC. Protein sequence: CSVDPAQETQYF.

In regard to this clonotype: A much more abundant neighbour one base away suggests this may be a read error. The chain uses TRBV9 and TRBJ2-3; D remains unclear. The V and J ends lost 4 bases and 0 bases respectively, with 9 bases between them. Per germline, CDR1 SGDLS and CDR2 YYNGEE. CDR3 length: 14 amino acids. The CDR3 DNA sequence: TGTGCCAGCAGCCCGAAGACTAGCACAGATACGCAGTATTTT. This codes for CASSPKTSTDTQYF.

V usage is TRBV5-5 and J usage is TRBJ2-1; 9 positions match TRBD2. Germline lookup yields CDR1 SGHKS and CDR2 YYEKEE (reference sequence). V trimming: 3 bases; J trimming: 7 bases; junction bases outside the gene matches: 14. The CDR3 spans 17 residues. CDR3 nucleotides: TGTGCCAGCAGCTGGGGTTTTGCGGGAGGGTTCCGTAATGAGCAGTTCTTC. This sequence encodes CASSWGFAGGFRNEQFF.

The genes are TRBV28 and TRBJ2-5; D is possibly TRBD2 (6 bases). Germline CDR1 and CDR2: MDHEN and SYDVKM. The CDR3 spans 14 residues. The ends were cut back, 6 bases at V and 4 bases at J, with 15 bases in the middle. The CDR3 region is CASSSGLPPETQYF. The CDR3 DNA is TGTGCCAGCAGCTCGGGACTGCCTCCAGAGACCCAGTACTTC.

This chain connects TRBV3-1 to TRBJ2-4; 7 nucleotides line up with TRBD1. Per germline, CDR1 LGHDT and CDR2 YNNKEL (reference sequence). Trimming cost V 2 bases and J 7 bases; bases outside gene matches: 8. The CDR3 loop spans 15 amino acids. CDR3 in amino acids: CASSQFKGATNIQYF. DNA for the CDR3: TGTGCCAGCAGCCAATTTAAGGGGGCGACGAACATTCAGTACTTC. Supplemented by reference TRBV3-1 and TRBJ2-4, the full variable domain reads DTAVSQTPKYLVTQMGNDKSIKCEQNLGHDTMYWYKQDSKKFLKIMFSYNNKELIINETVPNRFSPKSPDKAHLNLHINSLELGDSAVYFCASSQFKGATNIQYFGAGTRLSVL.

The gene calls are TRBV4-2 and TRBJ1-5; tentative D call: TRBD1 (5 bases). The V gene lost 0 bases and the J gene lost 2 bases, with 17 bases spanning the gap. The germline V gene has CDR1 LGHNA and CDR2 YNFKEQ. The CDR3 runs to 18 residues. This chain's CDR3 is CASSQDKVSGFGNQPQHF. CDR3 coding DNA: TGTGCCAGCAGCCAAGATAAGGTTTCAGGGTTTGGCAATCAGCCCCAGCATTTT.

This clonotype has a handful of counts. The chain's CDR3 is CATSNYNEQFF. In DNA form, the CDR3 reads TGTGCCACCAGCAACTACAATGAGCAGTTCTTC. The rearrangement joins TRBV15 to TRBJ2-1; the D is unclear. Trimming pared 4 bases from V and 3 bases from J, leaving 1 base between. Germline CDR1 reads LNHNV; CDR2 reads YYDKDF (reference sequence). The length of the CDR3 is 11 residues.

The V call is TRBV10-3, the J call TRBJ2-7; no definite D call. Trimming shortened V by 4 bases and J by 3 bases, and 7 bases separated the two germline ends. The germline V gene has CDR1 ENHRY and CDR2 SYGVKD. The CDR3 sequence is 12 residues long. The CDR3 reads CAISAGSYEQYF. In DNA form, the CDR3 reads TGTGCCATCAGTGCGGGCAGCTACGAGCAGTACTTC.

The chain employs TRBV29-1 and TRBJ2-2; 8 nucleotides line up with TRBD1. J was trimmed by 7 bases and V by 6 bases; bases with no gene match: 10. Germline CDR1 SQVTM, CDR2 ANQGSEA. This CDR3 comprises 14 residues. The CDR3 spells CSVLKDRANGELFF. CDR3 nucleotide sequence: TGCAGCGTCCTCAAGGACAGGGCAAACGGGGAGCTGTTTTTT.

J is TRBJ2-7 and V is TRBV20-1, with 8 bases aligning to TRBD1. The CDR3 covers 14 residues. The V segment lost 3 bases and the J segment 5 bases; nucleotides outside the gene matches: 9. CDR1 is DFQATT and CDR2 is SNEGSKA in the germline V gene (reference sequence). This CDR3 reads CSARKTGDINEQYF. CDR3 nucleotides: TGCAGTGCTAGGAAGACAGGGGATATCAACGAGCAGTACTTC.

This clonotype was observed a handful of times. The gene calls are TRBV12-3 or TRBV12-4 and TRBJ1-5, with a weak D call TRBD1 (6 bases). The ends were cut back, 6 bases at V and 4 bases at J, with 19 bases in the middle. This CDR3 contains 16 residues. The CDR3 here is CASSNDRMGENQPQHF. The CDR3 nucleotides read TGTGCCAGCAGCAACGACAGGATGGGGGAAAATCAGCCCCAGCATTTT.

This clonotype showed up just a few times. The CDR3 DNA follows: TGTGCCACCAGCAGATATTCTCGGGGTGAAGAGACCCAGTACTTC. Its translation: CATSRYSRGEETQYF. The J gene is TRBJ2-5, the V gene TRBV15, with D possibly being TRBD2 (5 bases). This CDR3 region has 15 residues. V was pared by 2 bases and J by 3 bases, with 13 bases between. The germline CDR1 and CDR2 sequences are LNHNV and YYDKDF (reference sequence).

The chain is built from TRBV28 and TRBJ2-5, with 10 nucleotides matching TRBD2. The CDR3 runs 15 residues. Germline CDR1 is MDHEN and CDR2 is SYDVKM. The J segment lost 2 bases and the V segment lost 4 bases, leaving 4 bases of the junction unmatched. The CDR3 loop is CASSSGLARQETQYF. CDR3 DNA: TGTGCCAGCAGTTCGGGACTAGCGCGTCAAGAGACCCAGTACTTC. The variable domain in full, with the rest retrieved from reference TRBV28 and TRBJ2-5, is DVKVTQSSRYLVKRTGEKVFLECVQDMDHENMFWYRQDPGLGLRLIYFSYDVKMKEKGDIPEGYSVSREKKERFSLILESASTNQTSMYLCASSSGLARQETQYFGPGTRLLVL.

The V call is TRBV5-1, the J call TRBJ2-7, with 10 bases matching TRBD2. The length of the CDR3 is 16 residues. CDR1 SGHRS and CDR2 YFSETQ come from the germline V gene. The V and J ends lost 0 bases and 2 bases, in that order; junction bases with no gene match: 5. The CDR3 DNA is TGCGCCAGCAGCTTGGTTCCTAGCGGGAGTACCTACGAGCAGTACTTC. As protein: CASSLVPSGSTYEQYF.

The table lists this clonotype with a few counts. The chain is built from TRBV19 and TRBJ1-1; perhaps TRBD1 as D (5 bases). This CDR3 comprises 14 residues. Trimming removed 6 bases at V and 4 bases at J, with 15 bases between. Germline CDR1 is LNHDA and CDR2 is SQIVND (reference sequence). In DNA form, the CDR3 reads TGTGCCAGTAGAGAGCCCGGGGGAGTCACTGAAGCTTTCTTT. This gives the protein CASREPGGVTEAFF.

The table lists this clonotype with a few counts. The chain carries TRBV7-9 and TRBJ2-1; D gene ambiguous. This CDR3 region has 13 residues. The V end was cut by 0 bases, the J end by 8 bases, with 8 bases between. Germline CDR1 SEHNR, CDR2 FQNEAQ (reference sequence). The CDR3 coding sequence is TGTGCCAGCAGCTTAGCCAAAATGGATGAGCAGTTCTTC. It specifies CASSLAKMDEQFF. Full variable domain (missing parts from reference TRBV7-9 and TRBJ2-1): DTGVSQNPRHKITKRGQNVTFRCDPISEHNRLYWYRQTLGQGPEFLTYFQNEAQLEKSRLLSDRFSAERPKGSFSTLEIQRTEQGDSAMYLCASSLAKMDEQFFGPGTRLTVL.

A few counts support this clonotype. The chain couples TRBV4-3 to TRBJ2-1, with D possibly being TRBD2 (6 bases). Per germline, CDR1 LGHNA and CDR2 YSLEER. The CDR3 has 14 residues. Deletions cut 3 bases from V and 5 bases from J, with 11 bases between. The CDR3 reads CASSHRLEHNEQFF. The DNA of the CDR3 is TGCGCCAGCAGCCATAGACTAGAGCACAATGAGCAGTTCTTC.

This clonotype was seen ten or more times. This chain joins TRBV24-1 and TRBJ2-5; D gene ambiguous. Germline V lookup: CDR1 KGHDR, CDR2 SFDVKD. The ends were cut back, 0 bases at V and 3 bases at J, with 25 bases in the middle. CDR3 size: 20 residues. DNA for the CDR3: TGTGCCACCAGTGATTTGCATCGTGGCAAGGCCTATCCTCGCAAAGAGACCCAGTACTTC. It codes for CATSDLHRGKAYPRKETQYF.